These 14 T cell receptor beta chains share one sample of origin, sequenced in a study of blood T cell repertoires in COVID-19. Some clones are missing from TCRdb's copy, which holds only in-frame ones; the method was immunoSEQ multiplex PCR. The data show about 180,000 clones, around 88% seen once. The sequenced sample consisted of PBMCs or T cells enriched from blood (not recorded which). All receptors come from a woman in her twenties or thirties who had recovered from COVID-19.

The chain carries TRBV28 and TRBJ1-1; tentative D call: TRBD1 (5 bases). The CDR3 loop spans 15 amino acids. The germline V gene has CDR1 MDHEN and CDR2 SYDVKM. V lost 6 bases, J lost 1 base, and 15 bases lay in between. CDR3 residues: CASSPTGTPNTEAFF. The CDR3 DNA sequence: TGTGCCAGCAGCCCAACCGGGACTCCGAACACTGAAGCTTTCTTT.

The J gene is TRBJ1-1, the V gene TRBV2, with D perhaps TRBD1 (5 bases). Deletions cut 10 bases from V and 0 bases from J, with 9 bases between. The CDR3 has 12 amino acids. Germline loops: CDR1 SNHLY, CDR2 FYNNEI. The CDR3 reads CATGQLNTEAFF. DNA for the CDR3: TGTGCCACAGGACAATTGAACACTGAAGCTTTCTTT.

The rearrangement joins TRBV30 to TRBJ2-3, with 9 bases lining up with TRBD2. There are 14 residues in the CDR3. Germline V gives CDR1 GTSNPN, CDR2 SVGIG (reference sequence). Losses at the gene ends were 5 bases for V and 8 bases for J; bases not matched to a gene: 11. The DNA of the CDR3 is TGTGCCTGGCGACTAGCGGCACCATTGGGTACGCAGTATTTT. It codes for CAWRLAAPLGTQYF.

The CDR3 spells CASSSTSGAPYEQYF. Here the CDR3 DNA reads TGTGCCAGCAGTTCAACTAGCGGGGCCCCCTACGAGCAGTACTTC. The J gene is TRBJ2-7, the V gene TRBV7-2, with TRBD2 matching 10 bases. In germline, CDR1 is SGHTA, CDR2 FQGNSA. This CDR3 region has 15 residues. The V and J ends lost 6 bases and 2 bases, in that order; junction bases with no gene match: 7.

The chain has TRBV7-2 and TRBJ2-7; 10 positions agree with TRBD2. Germline loops: CDR1 SGHTA, CDR2 FQGNSA. This CDR3 is 16 amino acids long. Unmatched junction bases numbered 5, after V lost 1 base and J lost 2 bases. The CDR3 protein is CASSLVRLAGTYEQYF. The CDR3 bases are TGTGCCAGCAGCTTAGTAAGACTAGCGGGCACCTACGAGCAGTACTTC.

This clone came up once. V gene TRBV2 combines with J gene TRBJ1-3, with 7 bases lining up with TRBD1. V shed 7 bases and J 4 bases; nucleotides not matched to a gene: 16. Per germline, CDR1 SNHLY and CDR2 FYNNEI. The CDR3 loop spans 17 amino acids. CDR3 region: CASTLLRDSQKGNTIYF. DNA for the CDR3: TGTGCCAGCACCTTACTCCGGGACAGCCAAAAAGGAAACACCATATATTTT. Full variable domain (outside the CDR3, taken from reference TRBV2 and TRBJ1-3): EPEVTQTPSHQVTQMGQEVILRCVPISNHLYFYWYRQILGQKVEFLVSFYNNEISEKSEIFDDQFSVERPDGSNFTLKIRSTKLEDSAMYFCASTLLRDSQKGNTIYFGEGSWLTVV.

The chain has TRBV7-3 and TRBJ2-3; 10 bases align to TRBD2. Per germline, CDR1 SGHTA and CDR2 FQGTGA. The V gene end was trimmed by 4 bases and the J gene end by 5 bases; junction bases not matched to a gene: 3. The CDR3 runs 14 residues. The CDR3 DNA reads as TGTGCCAGCAGCTCCCGACTAGCGGGAGATACGCAGTATTTT. Its protein product is CASSSRLAGDTQYF.

The gene calls are TRBV5-1 and TRBJ1-1; D is uncertain. There are 16 residues in the CDR3. V was trimmed by 7 bases and J by 1 base, leaving 20 bases between them. Germline values: CDR1 SGHRS, CDR2 YFSETQ. The CDR3 nucleotides are TGCGCCAGCCGGGAAGAAAGGTCGCCGGGGAACACTGAAGCTTTCTTT. Encoded protein: CASREERSPGNTEAFF.

The chain is built from TRBV30 and TRBJ2-5; 9 nucleotides line up with TRBD1. J lost 5 bases, V lost 0 bases, and 13 bases had no gene match. The CDR3 loop spans 17 amino acids. The germline V gene encodes CDR1 GTSNPN and CDR2 SVGIG (reference sequence). CDR3 sequence (DNA): TGTGCCTGGAGTGTAGGGGTGACAGGGGGTGCGGGGGAGACCCAGTACTTC. Translation: CAWSVGVTGGAGETQYF.

This clone was counted once. The V gene is TRBV29-1, the J gene TRBJ2-7; tentative D call: TRBD1 (7 bases). Trimming took off 6 bases at V and 3 bases at J, with 15 bases between the two ends. CDR1 and CDR2 (germline): SQVTM, ANQGSEA. This CDR3 contains 13 residues. CDR3 coding DNA: TGCAGCGTGGACGGGCGGGACAGCTACGAGCAGTACTTC. This encodes CSVDGRDSYEQYF.

The chain employs TRBV6-5 and TRBJ2-1; 13 nucleotides align to TRBD2. Unmatched junction bases numbered 3, after V lost 0 bases and J lost 7 bases. The CDR3 sequence is 16 residues long. Germline assignment: CDR1 MNHEY and CDR2 SVGAGI. The CDR3 coding sequence is TGTGCCAGCAGTTACTCCTGGACTAGCGGGAGAAATGAGCAGTTCTTC. It is translated as CASSYSWTSGRNEQFF.

J is TRBJ1-6 and V is TRBV6-5; D is perhaps TRBD1 (6 bases). Germline assignment: CDR1 MNHEY and CDR2 SVGAGI. This CDR3 spans 15 amino acids. V lost 5 bases and J 9 bases, leaving 17 bases between the germline ends. The DNA of the CDR3 is TGTGCCAGCAGTACCGAGGGAAGGGGGAGTTCACCCCTCCACTTT. Encoded protein: CASSTEGRGSSPLHF.

The genes are TRBV18 and TRBJ2-7; 7 nucleotides agree with TRBD1. With 5 bases clipped from V and 2 bases from J, the junction kept 9 bases outside the gene matches. The germline gives CDR1 KGHSH, CDR2 LQKENI. This CDR3 has 15 amino acids. The CDR3 region has the DNA TGTGCCAGCTCAACCCGGACAGGTGACACCTACGAGCAGTACTTC. It encodes CASSTRTGDTYEQYF.

DNA of the CDR3: TGTGCCAGCACCGGGACTCACTATGGCTACACCTTC. Protein: CASTGTHYGYTF. The genes are TRBV28 and TRBJ1-2, with D tentatively TRBD1 (5 bases). V lost 7 bases to trimming and J lost 3 bases, with 9 bases between them. Per the germline V gene, CDR1 is MDHEN and CDR2 is SYDVKM. The CDR3 has 12 residues.